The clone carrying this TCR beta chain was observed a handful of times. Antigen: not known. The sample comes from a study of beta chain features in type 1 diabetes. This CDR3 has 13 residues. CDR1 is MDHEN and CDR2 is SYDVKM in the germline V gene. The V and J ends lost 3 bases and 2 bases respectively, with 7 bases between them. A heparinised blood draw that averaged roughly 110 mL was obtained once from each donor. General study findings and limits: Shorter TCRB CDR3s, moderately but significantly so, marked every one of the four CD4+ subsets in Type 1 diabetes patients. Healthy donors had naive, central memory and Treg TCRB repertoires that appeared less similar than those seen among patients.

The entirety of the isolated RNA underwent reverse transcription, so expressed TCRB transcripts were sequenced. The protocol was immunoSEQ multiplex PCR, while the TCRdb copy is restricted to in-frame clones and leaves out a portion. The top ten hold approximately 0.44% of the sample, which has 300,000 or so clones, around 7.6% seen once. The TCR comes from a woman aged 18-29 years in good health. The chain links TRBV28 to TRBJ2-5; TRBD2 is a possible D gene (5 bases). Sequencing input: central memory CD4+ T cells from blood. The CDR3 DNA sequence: TGTGCCAGCAGTTTTAGGACTCAAGAGACCCAGTACTTC. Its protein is CASSFRTQETQYF.